The 6 T cell receptor beta chains reported below all come from one sample, sequenced in a study of CD8 T cells in Susac syndrome. The authors reverse transcribed roughly 0.5 to 1 ug RNA with random hexamers. TCRdb re-analysed the immunoSEQ multiplex PCR reads in MiXCR, keeping a single row per CDR3 protein. Among under 150,000 distinct CDR3 sequences, 80% were seen once, and the ten largest hold roughly 0.5%. The sequenced sample consisted of CD8+ T cells from PBMCs. Receptors originate from a human donor with multiple sclerosis.

This clonotype was seen just once. V usage is TRBV12-5 and J usage is TRBJ1-6, with D unclear. V lost 6 bases and J 11 bases, leaving 11 bases between the germline ends. The germline V gene has CDR1 LGHNT and CDR2 FRNRAP. The CDR3 is 12 amino acids. The CDR3 sequence: CASGFGEPPLHF. DNA for the CDR3: TGTGCTAGTGGGTTCGGGGAACCACCCCTCCACTTT.

This chain connects TRBV29-1 to TRBJ1-1; D not resolved. V was trimmed by 6 bases and J by 3 bases, leaving 8 bases between them. CDR1 is SQVTM and CDR2 is ANQGSEA in the germline V gene. CDR3 size: 11 residues. The CDR3 region has the DNA TGCAGCGTACCAGAGGACACTGAAGCTTTCTTT. Protein: CSVPEDTEAFF.

V and J are TRBV4-1 and TRBJ2-7; unclear D gene. Germline values: CDR1 MGHRA, CDR2 YSYEKL. Trimming took 0 bases from V and 2 from J, leaving 8 bases between them. This CDR3 is built from 14 residues. The CDR3 loop is CASSQDTQTYEQYF. The DNA of the CDR3 is TGCGCCAGCAGCCAAGATACGCAAACCTACGAGCAGTACTTC.

The sample holds one count of this clonotype. In nucleotides, the CDR3 is TGTGCCAGCAGTTTTCATCGGGGGGCGAATGAGCAGTTCTTC. This codes for CASSFHRGANEQFF. The chain is built from TRBV27 and TRBJ2-1; possible D gene TRBD2, 7 bases. The CDR3 is 14 amino acids. Trimming removed 3 bases from V and 7 bases from J, with 13 bases in between. Germline V gives CDR1 MNHEY, CDR2 SMNVEV (reference sequence).

J is TRBJ2-1 and V is TRBV24-1, with D unresolved. Between the trimmed V and J ends, which lost 5 bases and 12 bases, there was a span of 10 bases. This CDR3 has 11 residues. Germline V gene data show CDR1 as KGHDR and CDR2 as SFDVKD. In DNA, the CDR3 is TGTGCCACCAGTGGCATCAACAGGCAGTTCTTC. This codes for CATSGINRQFF.

The chain joins TRBV6-5 to TRBJ2-1; TRBD2 is a possible D gene (6 bases). This CDR3 comprises 15 residues. V was trimmed by 2 bases and J by 5 bases, leaving 13 bases between them. Germline V gives CDR1 MNHEY, CDR2 SVGAGI. This CDR3 reads CASSYSAGLNNEQFF. The CDR3 nucleotides read TGTGCCAGCAGTTACAGCGCGGGACTGAACAATGAGCAGTTCTTC.